The 3 T cell receptor beta chains below come from one sample, sequenced in a study of T cell responses to AZD1222 COVID-19 vaccine (dated by TCRdb to the early 2020s). The library came from the immunoSEQ multiplex PCR assay. TCRdb retrieved this table from immuneACCESS and kept in-frame rearrangements only. Not all clones are present; in checked studies, unresolved V genes account for under half, and no reason is known for the remainder. The sample table records about 110,000 clones; roughly 87% of these occur just once. The ten top clones hold 4% to 6% of the sample. According to the study, the label for this sample's time point signals: baseline before first vaccination. The sample in question was peripheral blood, obtained on day 0 of AZD1222 vaccination. These receptors all come from an adult in good health.

V gene TRBV28 combines with J gene TRBJ2-7, with 8 positions matching TRBD1. The V gene's germline CDR1 is MDHEN and CDR2 SYDVKM. The junction had 8 bases not matched to a gene; V was cut back by 7 bases and J by 6 bases. There are 13 residues in the CDR3. The CDR3 DNA sequence: TGTGCCAGCACCGCCGGACAGGGTGGCGAGCAGTACTTC. This encodes CASTAGQGGEQYF.

CDR3 residues: CAIKTPGQSTDTQYF. Written as DNA, the CDR3 is TGTGCCATCAAAACCCCGGGACAGAGCACAGATACGCAGTATTTT. The chain is built from TRBV10-3 and TRBJ2-3, with 7 bases aligning to TRBD1. Germline CDR1 reads ENHRY; CDR2 reads SYGVKD. With V trimmed by 7 bases and J by 0 bases, 7 bases remained unmatched. The CDR3 is 15 amino acids.

The chain has TRBV28 and TRBJ1-3; TRBD1 might be the D (6 bases). The V end lost 8 bases, the J end lost 1 base, and 12 bases lay between the germline ends. The CDR3 length is 14 residues. CDR1 is MDHEN and CDR2 is SYDVKM in the germline V gene. This CDR3 reads CASVRTASGNTIYF. The CDR3 nucleotides are TGTGCCAGCGTGAGGACAGCGTCTGGAAACACCATATATTTT.